This T cell receptor (beta chain) was sequenced for a study of Ad26.COV2.S vaccination and SARS-CoV-2 variants. Study summary: Ad26.COV2.S shots went into the muscle once or twice, 56 days apart.

Findings and limits, study-wide: Placebo recipients and vaccine recipients were similar in non-spike TCR breadth. Reported post-vaccination CD8+ and CD4+ T cell responses to spike showed substantial breadth.

Treatment defined: some 20 received Ad26.COV2.S at low or high dose, single or two shots; about 5 received placebo; per-sample allocation not given. Sampling was performed 63 days after the first vaccine or placebo injection. Assay: immunoSEQ multiplex PCR; the TCRdb copy retains only in-frame clones and omits some. The table lists about 350,000 clones, approximately 84% of them singletons. For this clone: As yet, its antigen is unknown.

V was shortened by 0 bases and J by 3 bases, with 5 bases between the two germline ends. The CDR3 runs 13 residues. Germline V CDR1 and CDR2: MGHRA, YSYEKL. The source material was peripheral blood, sampled in a trial of Ad26.COV2.S vaccine versus placebo. The rearrangement uses TRBV4-1 and TRBJ2-5; no definite D call. This clonotype originated in a person between 18 and 60 years old who received the Ad26.COV2.S COVID-19 vaccine or a placebo. CDR3 amino acids: CASSQDWEETQYF. CDR3 nucleotides: TGCGCCAGCAGCCAAGATTGGGAAGAGACCCAGTACTTC.